This T cell receptor (beta chain) was profiled in a study of shared clonotypes between healthy human individuals. V lost 3 bases and J lost 2, with 13 bases in between. CDR3 length: 15 amino acids. Germline CDR1 and CDR2: SGHRS and YFSETQ. PCR replicates from unsorted PBMC used 250 to 300 ng DNA, and this amount was 32,000 or so T cell genomes. TCRdb's table, derived via immunoSEQ multiplex PCR, lists solely in-frame clones and lacks some. Altogether hundreds of thousands of clones are present, 70% to 80% being singletons, with the ten largest covering 13%. Sequencing was performed on PBMCs. This chain uses TRBV5-1 with TRBJ2-3; a weak D match, TRBD2 (6 bases). This TCR was recovered from a middle-aged woman in good health. Some clones in this sample may be carry-over from other donors' samples. CDR3 sequence (DNA): TGCGCCAGCAGCTCGGGAGCGGCAGCCACAGATACGCAGTATTTT. This codes for CASSSGAAATDTQYF.